This TCR beta chain was found in a study of CD8+ T cells in alopecia areata. About the study: Oral tofacitinib, 5 to 10 mg twice daily, was given in an open-label trial. The drug, tofacitinib, lasted 6 to 18 months, followed by 6 months off drug.

Note on this clone: The junction does not match germline at one end; this may be a read error.

CDR1 MNHEY and CDR2 SMNVEV come from the germline V gene (reference sequence). The CDR3 is 16 residues long. The sequencing template was cDNA reverse transcribed from extracted RNA. TCRdb's table, derived via immunoSEQ multiplex PCR, lists solely in-frame clones and lacks some. This table holds about 97,000 clones, 41% found once. The sequence was obtained from a human donor with alopecia areata. Sequenced: CD4+ T cells sorted from blood. V gene TRBV27 combines with J gene TRBJ1-2; weak D call: TRBD1 (5 bases). The CDR3 sequence: CVSSPSLGGRSYGYTF. The CDR3 DNA reads as TGTGTCAGCAGTCCCTCTCTGGGGGGAAGGAGCTATGGCTACACCTTC.